One and the same sample provided the 7 T cell receptor beta chains below, sequenced in a study of blood T cell repertoires in COVID-19. TCRdb's table, derived via immunoSEQ multiplex PCR, lists solely in-frame clones and lacks some. The sample consists of 140,000 to 150,000 clones, 87% of them appearing once. The sample was peripheral blood. Receptors originate from a woman between 50 and 59 years old with active or convalescent COVID-19.

The rearrangement joins TRBV20-1 to TRBJ1-1; D is possibly TRBD1 (5 bases). This CDR3 has 11 residues. Trimming took 6 bases from V and 3 from J, leaving 8 bases between them. Germline CDR1 DFQATT, CDR2 SNEGSKA (reference sequence). CDR3 bases: TGCAGTGCAACAGGTGACACTGAAGCTTTCTTT. Translated, it gives CSATGDTEAFF.

The V and J genes are TRBV6-2 or TRBV6-3 and TRBJ2-7; 10 positions agree with TRBD1. CDR1 and CDR2 (germline): MNHEY, SVGEGT. Trimming at V came to 5 bases and at J to 9 bases, leaving 4 bases not matched to a gene. The CDR3 has 12 amino acids. CDR3 sequence: CASSRDRGGQYF. As DNA, the CDR3 is TGTGCCAGCAGTCGGGACAGGGGCGGGCAGTACTTC.

The V and J genes are TRBV19 and TRBJ1-2; 8 nucleotides align to TRBD1. J was trimmed by 3 bases and V by 7 bases; bases with no gene match: 13. Per germline, CDR1 LNHDA and CDR2 SQIVND (reference sequence). CDR3 length equals 16 residues. This CDR3 reads CASKQHQGARDYGYTF. CDR3 nucleotide sequence: TGTGCCAGTAAACAACATCAGGGGGCGCGGGACTATGGCTACACCTTC.

The V call is TRBV11-2, the J call TRBJ2-7; TRBD2 is a possible D gene (6 bases). The CDR3 length is 17 residues. The V gene lost 0 bases and the J gene lost 5 bases, with 20 bases spanning the gap. Germline V lookup: CDR1 SGHAT, CDR2 FQNNGV. The CDR3 region is CASSLEGGKGAIHEQYF. CDR3 bases: TGTGCCAGCAGCTTAGAGGGGGGAAAGGGCGCCATCCACGAGCAGTACTTC.

This chain links TRBV28 with TRBJ1-2; 10 nucleotides agree with TRBD1. Germline V gene sequence: CDR1 MDHEN, CDR2 SYDVKM. This CDR3 has 15 residues. V was clipped by 5 bases and J by 3 bases; unmatched bases: 6. The DNA of the CDR3 is TGTGCCAGCAGTGCTCCCGGGACAGGGGACTATGGCTACACCTTC. Translation gives CASSAPGTGDYGYTF.

The chain joins TRBV9 to TRBJ1-1, with D maybe TRBD1 (6 bases). The CDR3 has 15 residues. CDR1 is SGDLS, CDR2 YYNGEE, per germline. Deletions cut 4 bases from V and 10 bases from J, with 23 bases between. The CDR3 sequence: CASSPRAGAAVRAFF. CDR3 DNA sequence: TGTGCCAGCAGCCCTCGGGCGGGGGCCGCGGTTCGAGCTTTCTTT. Full variable domain (remainder filled in from reference TRBV9 and TRBJ1-1): DSGVTQTPKHLITATGQRVTLRCSPRSGDLSVYWYQQSLDQGLQFLIQYYNGEERAKGNILERFSAQQFPDLHSELNLSSLELGDSALYFCASSPRAGAAVRAFFGQGTRLTVV.

V is TRBV28 and J is TRBJ2-7; D is possibly TRBD2 (6 bases). Germline V gene data show CDR1 as MDHEN and CDR2 as SYDVKM. CDR3 length equals 14 residues. Trimming left V 8 bases short and J 3 bases short, with 17 bases between. CDR3 DNA: TGTGCCAGCTTCGAACAGCGGGCTTTCTACGAGCAGTACTTC. Translation gives CASFEQRAFYEQYF.